This is a list of T cell receptor beta chains from one sample in a study of radiotherapy plus CTLA-4 blockade in lung cancer. TCRdb's copy holds only in-frame clones and misses some; the assay was immunoSEQ multiplex PCR. Seen here are some 92,000 clones, more than 75% observed once, and the top ten hold roughly 3.5%. This specimen consisted of peripheral blood, obtained from a patient treated with radiotherapy plus ipilimumab. All receptors derive from a human donor with non-small cell lung cancer who had a partial response to radiotherapy plus ipilimumab. The CDR3 runs from the conserved cysteine through the conserved F or W. A D gene is named only where the DNA matches it firmly. Clone size, where shown, is once, few, many, or a class for clones that have expanded.

cdr3_aa	cdr3_nt	clone_size	v_call	d_call	j_call
CASSRTSGTYEQYF	TGTGCCAGCAGCCGGACTAGCGGAACCTACGAGCAGTACTTC	few	TRBV7-9	TRBD2	TRBJ2-7
CASSLKTSGAYEQYF	TGTGCCAGCAGCCTTAAGACTAGCGGGGCGTACGAGCAGTACTTC	NA	TRBV7-3	TRBD2	TRBJ2-7
CASSLRPAGGGRGYNEQFF	TGCGCCAGCAGCTTACGACCCGCAGGCGGGGGGAGGGGCTACAATGAGCAGTTCTTC	NA	TRBV5-1	TRBD2	TRBJ2-1
CASSEQGPSYNEQFF	TGTGCCAGCAGTGAACAGGGGCCCTCCTACAATGAGCAGTTCTTC	NA	TRBV6-1	NA	TRBJ2-1
CASRHGTGGAHQYF	TGTGCCAGCAGACACGGGACAGGGGGGGCCCACCAGTACTTC	NA	TRBV5-6	TRBD1	TRBJ2-5
CASSLVFSTGRETQYF	TGTGCCAGCAGCTTAGTATTTTCTACAGGGCGAGAGACCCAGTACTTC	NA	TRBV7-9	NA	TRBJ2-5
CASSPPGQRNSYEQYF	TGTGCCAGCAGCCCTCCGGGACAAAGAAACTCCTACGAGCAGTACTTC	once	TRBV5-4	NA	TRBJ2-7
CASSPTEREYFSEQFF	TGTGCCAGCAGCCCCACGGAGCGGGAGTATTTTAGTGAGCAGTTCTTC	NA	TRBV11-2	TRBD2	TRBJ2-1
CASSLAAQPQHF	TGTGCCAGCAGCTTAGCTGCGCAGCCCCAGCATTTT	NA	TRBV7-2	NA	TRBJ1-5
CASSLIRGGRELFF	TGTGCCAGCAGTTTAATAAGGGGGGGTAGGGAGCTGTTTTTT	NA	TRBV28	NA	TRBJ2-2
CASSVAGSYEQYF	TGTGCCAGCAGCGTGGCAGGATCCTACGAGCAGTACTTC	few	TRBV9	NA	TRBJ2-7
CATSATSGISGELFF	TGTGCCACCTCAGCCACTAGCGGGATCTCCGGGGAGCTGTTTTTT	NA	TRBV19	TRBD2	TRBJ2-2
CASSPPGTSGSANTGELFF	TGTGCCAGCAGTCCCCCCGGGACTAGCGGGAGTGCGAACACCGGGGAGCTGTTTTTT	NA	TRBV28	TRBD2	TRBJ2-2
CASSLDNTIGAKNIQYF	TGTGCCAGCAGCTTAGATAACACCATTGGAGCCAAAAACATTCAGTACTTC	NA	TRBV7-7	NA	TRBJ2-4
CASSGDRGGTEAFF	TGTGCCAGCAGCGGCGACAGGGGAGGGACTGAAGCTTTCTTT	NA	TRBV5-6	TRBD1	TRBJ1-1
CASSAISGNTEAFF	TGTGCCAGCAGCGCGATCTCGGGGAACACTGAAGCTTTCTTT	NA	TRBV9	NA	TRBJ1-1
CASSIVREGTQYF	TGTGCCAGTAGTATCGTCCGGGAAGGAACGCAGTATTTT	NA	TRBV19	NA	TRBJ2-3
CASSLGWTGDGYTF	TGCGCCAGCAGCTTGGGATGGACAGGGGACGGCTACACCTTC	few	TRBV5-1	TRBD1	TRBJ1-2
CASSPVQGQPQHF	TGCGCCAGCAGCCCGGTACAGGGCCAGCCCCAGCATTTT	NA	TRBV5-1	NA	TRBJ1-5
CASTGVGTLNTGELFF	TGTGCCAGCACCGGGGTAGGGACTTTGAACACCGGGGAGCTGTTTTTT	once	TRBV28	NA	TRBJ2-2
CASSQVGPLGGYTF	TGTGCCAGCAGCCAAGTGGGCCCGCTGGGTGGCTACACCTTC	NA	TRBV4-2	NA	TRBJ1-2
CASIQQVTSTDTQYF	TGTGCCAGCATTCAGCAGGTTACAAGCACAGATACGCAGTATTTT	NA	TRBV2	NA	TRBJ2-3
CASRELAGVDEQFF	TGTGCCAGCAGGGAACTAGCGGGAGTGGATGAGCAGTTCTTC	NA	TRBV5-4	TRBD2	TRBJ2-1
CASSPGGNLGEAFF	TGTGCCAGTAGCCCAGGGGGTAATTTGGGTGAAGCTTTCTTT	NA	TRBV19	TRBD1	TRBJ1-1
CASSLGGLTYNEQFF	TGTGCCAGCAGTCTCGGGGGGCTAACCTACAATGAGCAGTTCTTC	NA	TRBV27	NA	TRBJ2-1
CASSRGGGTYNEQFF	TGTGCCAGCAGCAGAGGGGGGGGAACCTACAATGAGCAGTTCTTC	NA	TRBV5-4	NA	TRBJ2-1
CASNRQGVTGELFF	TGTGCCAGCAACCGACAGGGAGTGACCGGGGAGCTGTTTTTT	NA	TRBV7-6	TRBD1	TRBJ2-2
CASSEQNTLAKNIQYF	TGTGCCAGCAGTGAACAGAACACCCTAGCCAAAAACATTCAGTACTTC	NA	TRBV6-1	NA	TRBJ2-4
CASSLSGTGQFF	TGTGCCAGCAGTTTAAGCGGGACAGGGCAGTTCTTC	NA	TRBV27	NA	TRBJ2-1
CASSQGGDLGTGELFF	TGCGCCAGCAGCCAGGGGGGGGACCTGGGAACCGGGGAGCTGTTTTTT	NA	TRBV4-1	TRBD2	TRBJ2-2
CASSARGEQYF	TGTGCCAGCAGTGCTAGAGGGGAGCAGTACTTC	NA	TRBV27	NA	TRBJ2-7
CAGRVDSLNTEAFF	TGCGCCGGCCGGGTGGACAGCTTGAACACTGAAGCTTTCTTT	NA	TRBV5-1	NA	TRBJ1-1
CASSLEVGANEKLFF	TGCGCCAGCAGCTTGGAGGTAGGAGCTAATGAAAAACTGTTTTTT	NA	TRBV5-1	NA	TRBJ1-4
CASSSGEGTDTQYF	TGTGCCAGTTCTAGCGGGGAGGGCACAGATACGCAGTATTTT	NA	TRBV19	TRBD2	TRBJ2-3
CASSSTSGSGTGELFF	TGTGCCAGCAGCTCGACTAGCGGGAGCGGTACCGGGGAGCTGTTTTTT	NA	TRBV11-2	TRBD2	TRBJ2-2
CASSLPHGRRGYGYTF	TGTGCCAGCAGCCTGCCCCACGGTCGACGGGGCTATGGCTACACCTTC	NA	TRBV7-2	NA	TRBJ1-2
CASSASGLRTDTQYF	TGTGCCAGCAGCGCCAGTGGGTTGCGGACAGATACGCAGTATTTT	NA	TRBV11-2	NA	TRBJ2-3
CASSLAGPNTDTQYF	TGTGCCAGCAGCTTAGCGGGGCCTAACACAGATACGCAGTATTTT	once	TRBV7-9	NA	TRBJ2-3
CASSFFPGVNTEAFF	TGTGCCAGCAGCTTCTTTCCAGGGGTGAACACTGAAGCTTTCTTT	NA	TRBV11-3	NA	TRBJ1-1
CASRSGREGRTGELFF	TGTGCCAGCCGGTCGGGGCGGGAGGGCCGTACCGGGGAGCTGTTTTTT	NA	TRBV19	TRBD2	TRBJ2-2
CTSSQGTSGRRRFF	TGCACCAGCAGCCAAGGGACTAGCGGGAGACGAAGGTTCTTC	NA	TRBV1	NA	TRBJ2-1
CASSFTSTYEQYF	TGTGCCAGCAGTTTCACTAGTACCTACGAGCAGTACTTC	NA	TRBV28	NA	TRBJ2-7
CASSGAGGGANVLTF	TGTGCCAGCTCGGGGGCAGGGGGCGGGGCCAACGTCCTGACTTTC	few	TRBV28	TRBD1	TRBJ2-6
CASSFRWDRPSYEQYF	TGTGCCAGCAGCTTCCGCTGGGACAGACCATCCTACGAGCAGTACTTC	NA	TRBV7-3	TRBD1	TRBJ2-7
CASSLSGQGGQPQHF	TGTGCCAGCAGTTTATCCGGACAGGGCGGTCAGCCCCAGCATTTT	NA	TRBV28	TRBD1	TRBJ1-5
CASKRTSGRAQETQYF	TGTGCCAGCAAGCGAACTAGCGGGAGGGCCCAAGAGACCCAGTACTTC	NA	TRBV2	TRBD2	TRBJ2-5
CASSLEGRGDGYTF	TGTGCCAGCAGCTTAGAGGGCAGGGGGGACGGCTACACCTTC	NA	TRBV7-8	TRBD1	TRBJ1-2
CASRVDRDQETQYF	TGTGCCAGCAGGGTCGACAGGGACCAAGAGACCCAGTACTTC	NA	TRBV6-5	TRBD1	TRBJ2-5
CASSIGGGLAGPYSEQYF	TGTGCCAGTAGTATAGGGGGTGGGCTAGCGGGTCCCTACTCCGAGCAGTACTTC	NA	TRBV19	TRBD2	TRBJ2-7
CASSARGRSYEQYF	TGTGCCAGCAGCGCCAGGGGGCGTTCCTACGAGCAGTACTTC	NA	TRBV7-3	TRBD1	TRBJ2-7